The 27 T cell receptor beta chains given below trace back to one sample, sequenced in a study of CD8+CD57+ T cells in acquired aplastic anemia. Previously, flow cytometry had revealed CD8+CD57+ cell expansion in the patients chosen for sequencing. For CDR3 and TCR beta VDJ profiling, genomic DNA was the template used. TCRdb passed the reads through MiXCR, listing each CDR3 protein once. The sample records 120,000 or so distinct CDR3 sequences, under 60% being singletons. Sample: sorted CD4+, CD8+, or CD8+CD57+ T cells (not recorded which) from PBMCs. All receptors derive from a human donor with aplastic anemia.

This chain uses TRBV11-1 with TRBJ2-5; TRBD2 aligns across 9 bases. The CDR3 is 17 residues long. V shed 1 base and J 1 base; nucleotides not matched to a gene: 7. Germline V lookup: CDR1 SGHAT, CDR2 FQDESV (reference sequence). CDR3 protein: CASSLDPSGGIQETQYF. In DNA form, the CDR3 reads TGTGCCAGCAGCTTAGACCCGAGCGGGGGGATCCAAGAGACCCAGTACTTC.

By share of the sample, this clonotype is large. CDR3 sequence: CATSDLTRPNEQYF. Here the CDR3 DNA reads TGTGCCACCAGTGATTTGACCAGGCCTAACGAGCAGTACTTC. The rearrangement uses TRBV24-1 and TRBJ2-7; no clear D gene. The CDR3 spans 14 residues. V gave up 0 bases and J gave up 5 bases, with 10 bases separating them. Germline CDR1 is KGHDR and CDR2 is SFDVKD.

The genes are TRBV24-1 and TRBJ2-1; D is unclear. Trimming cost V 5 bases and J 5 bases, with 18 bases left between them. The germline V gene encodes CDR1 KGHDR and CDR2 SFDVKD. This CDR3 region has 16 residues. CDR3 in amino acids: CATSARGWYANNEQFF. The CDR3 coding sequence is TGTGCCACCAGTGCCCGTGGGTGGTACGCGAACAATGAGCAGTTCTTC.

The gene calls are TRBV11-1 and TRBJ1-1, with D unclear. The CDR3 totals 16 residues. Germline CDR1 SGHAT, CDR2 FQDESV (reference sequence). Deletions cut 6 bases from V and 3 bases from J, with 20 bases between. CDR3 DNA: TGTGCCAGCAGTTCAAGTAAAGGCCTAAGCGACACTGAAGCTTTCTTT. Translation gives CASSSSKGLSDTEAFF.

This clonotype was seen at least ten times. The chain uses TRBV12-3 or TRBV12-4 and TRBJ2-7; no firm D call. The germline V and J ends were trimmed by 4 bases and 1 base, with 8 bases remaining between them. This CDR3 has 13 residues. CDR3 residues: CASSYTDSYEQYF. The CDR3, as DNA: TGTGCCAGCAGTTACACAGATTCCTACGAGCAGTACTTC.

The gene calls are TRBV7-3 and TRBJ2-7, with D hard to call. The length of the CDR3 is 12 residues. V lost 7 bases, J lost 2 bases, and 9 bases lay in between. Germline values: CDR1 SGHTA, CDR2 FQGTGA. CDR3 nucleotides: TGTGCCAGCATCTCCGAAGCCTACGAGCAGTACTTC. It is translated as CASISEAYEQYF.

This clonotype was observed a handful of times. The chain employs TRBV7-6 and TRBJ2-1, with D tentatively TRBD2 (5 bases). Germline assignment: CDR1 SGHVS and CDR2 FNYEAQ. The V end was cut by 5 bases, the J end by 8 bases, with 10 bases between. The CDR3 contains 12 residues. In nucleotides, the CDR3 is TGTGCCAGCAGCCCGCGGGCGCATGAGCAGTTCTTC. This sequence encodes CASSPRAHEQFF.

The J gene is TRBJ2-1, the V gene TRBV15; D gene uncertain. Germline lookup yields CDR1 LNHNV and CDR2 YYDKDF (reference sequence). The CDR3 covers 14 residues. Trimming left V 0 bases short and J 5 bases short, with 8 bases between. The CDR3 coding sequence is TGTGCCACCAGCAGAGATCGGGTTAACAATGAGCAGTTCTTC. Its protein is CATSRDRVNNEQFF.

The genes are TRBV7-9 and TRBJ2-2; no clear D. V gave up 1 base and J gave up 9 bases, with 6 bases separating them. Germline lookup yields CDR1 SEHNR and CDR2 FQNEAQ (reference sequence). CDR3 length: 12 amino acids. CDR3 protein: CASSLGTRELFF. The CDR3 DNA reads as TGTGCCAGCAGCTTAGGGACCAGGGAGCTGTTTTTT.

The rearrangement links TRBV7-6 to TRBJ2-7; 8 bases fit TRBD2. Germline-derived CDR1 and CDR2 are SGHVS and FNYEAQ. The CDR3 runs to 15 residues. Trimming at V came to 1 base and at J to 2 bases, leaving 4 bases not matched to a gene. The CDR3 DNA reads TGTGCCAGCAGCTTAGGCGATAGCGGGGCCTACGAGCAGTACTTC. This translates into CASSLGDSGAYEQYF.

This clonotype was picked up a small number of times. This chain links TRBV7-9 with TRBJ1-1; no firm D call. V was shortened by 3 bases and J by 3 bases, with 5 bases between the two germline ends. The germline gives CDR1 SEHNR, CDR2 FQNEAQ (reference sequence). This CDR3 is 12 amino acids long. CDR3 nucleotides: TGTGCCAGCAGCTTCGACGACACTGAAGCTTTCTTT. This codes for CASSFDDTEAFF.

Details on this clonotype: A read error may explain this, as a much larger clone is one base away. V usage is TRBV20-1 and J usage is TRBJ2-1, with TRBD2 as a possible D gene (6 bases). Trimming took off 2 bases at V and 9 bases at J, with 14 bases between the two ends. Germline CDR1 and CDR2: DFQATT and SNEGSKA (reference sequence). The CDR3 has 13 residues. The CDR3 loop is CSARSRDVLEQFF. DNA of the CDR3: TGCAGTGCTAGATCGCGGGATGTACTTGAGCAGTTCTTC.

This chain links TRBV18 with TRBJ2-7, with 8 positions matching TRBD1. Germline V gene sequence: CDR1 KGHSH, CDR2 LQKENI. Trimming cost V 2 bases and J 5 bases; bases outside gene matches: 8. CDR3 length: 15 amino acids. The CDR3: CASSPGRGRSHEQYF. The CDR3 DNA is TGTGCCAGCTCACCAGGCAGGGGGCGAAGTCACGAGCAGTACTTC.

There are a few counts of this clonotype. The chain carries TRBV5-5 and TRBJ1-6; perhaps TRBD1 as D (5 bases). CDR3 length: 15 residues. V lost 1 base and J lost 8, with 13 bases in between. The V gene's germline CDR1 is SGHKS and CDR2 YYEKEE (reference sequence). The chain's CDR3 is CASSLRQGLDSPLHF. Here the CDR3 DNA reads TGTGCCAGCAGCTTGAGGCAGGGACTGGATTCACCCCTCCACTTT.

The chain recombines TRBV2 with TRBJ1-5; D is uncertain. Looked up from germline, CDR1 is SNHLY and CDR2 is FYNNEI. The CDR3 sequence is 12 residues long. Trimming pared 3 bases from V and 7 bases from J, leaving 7 bases between. CDR3 in amino acids: CASSEGEQPQHF. Written as DNA, the CDR3 is TGTGCCAGCAGTGAGGGCGAACAGCCCCAGCATTTT.

The chain has TRBV15 and TRBJ1-1; D gene unclear. Germline V gives CDR1 LNHNV, CDR2 YYDKDF (reference sequence). V lost 5 bases, J lost 4 bases, and 17 bases lay in between. The CDR3 runs 15 residues. The CDR3 DNA follows: TGTGCCACCAGCTCCATGACTCCTGGGGTCACTGAAGCTTTCTTT. It encodes CATSSMTPGVTEAFF.

The V and J genes are TRBV2 and TRBJ1-5; weak D call: TRBD1 (5 bases). V shed 3 bases and J shed 3 bases, with 9 bases lying between them. The CDR3 consists of 14 residues. In germline, CDR1 is SNHLY, CDR2 FYNNEI. This CDR3 is CASSDLTVNQPQHF. The DNA for the CDR3 is TGTGCCAGCAGTGATCTGACAGTCAATCAGCCCCAGCATTTT.

The chain uses TRBV2 and TRBJ2-1, with D perhaps assigned TRBD1 or TRBD2 (5 bases each). CDR3 length: 14 residues. The V and J ends lost 5 bases and 2 bases respectively, with 10 bases between them. CDR1 SNHLY and CDR2 FYNNEI come from the germline V gene. The CDR3 protein is CASSSRDPYNEQFF. CDR3 DNA sequence: TGTGCCAGCAGTTCGAGGGACCCCTACAATGAGCAGTTCTTC.

The chain has TRBV20-1 and TRBJ2-7, with D possibly matching TRBD2 (6 bases). Germline V gene lookup returns CDR1 DFQATT and CDR2 SNEGSKA (reference sequence). V shed 0 bases and J shed 3 bases, with 18 bases lying between them. This CDR3 comprises 16 residues. CDR3 nucleotide sequence: TGCAGTGCTAGAGATTTGGCGGGGCTCGGGTACTACGAGCAGTACTTC. It encodes CSARDLAGLGYYEQYF.

The CDR3 DNA reads TGTGCCAGCAGGGGACAGGGGAAAGCAGATACGCAGTATTTT. It is translated as CASRGQGKADTQYF. The rearrangement links TRBV6-1 to TRBJ2-3; TRBD1 matches at 10 bases. This CDR3 has 14 residues. Unmatched junction bases numbered 4, after V lost 6 bases and J lost 4 bases. Germline CDR1 reads MNHNS; CDR2 reads SASEGT.

Points on this clonotype: One junction end disagrees with the germline gene, perhaps due to a read error. The CDR3 here is CATSEGGASTDTQYF. CDR3 DNA sequence: TGTGCCACCAGTGAAGGGGGGGCCAGCACAGATACGCAGTATTTC. V and J are TRBV24-1 and TRBJ2-3, with TRBD2 as a possible D gene (7 bases). This CDR3 has 15 amino acids. The germline CDR1 and CDR2 sequences are KGHDR and SFDVKD.

J is TRBJ1-2 and V is TRBV6-2 or TRBV6-3, with D hard to call. The CDR3 extends over 15 amino acids. The V gene lost 5 bases and the J gene lost 2 bases, with 15 bases spanning the gap. Germline V CDR1 and CDR2: MNHEY, SVGEGT. The CDR3 nucleotides read TGTGCCAGCAGTCACAACCCTCAGGTGAACTATGGCTACACCTTC. Translation: CASSHNPQVNYGYTF.

This clonotype was counted ten times or more. The rearrangement joins TRBV6-1 to TRBJ2-7, with 10 bases identical to TRBD2. V dropped 4 bases and J dropped 5; count of bases not matched to a gene: 8. Germline lookup yields CDR1 MNHNS and CDR2 SASEGT. This CDR3 spans 15 amino acids. CDR3 coding DNA: TGTGCCAGCAGTGCAGCTCTAGCGGGAGTCGACGAGCAGTACTTC. It translates to CASSAALAGVDEQYF.

The J gene is TRBJ2-1, the V gene TRBV6-5; TRBD1 aligns across 7 bases. Per germline, CDR1 MNHEY and CDR2 SVGAGI. V dropped 4 bases and J dropped 4; count of bases not matched to a gene: 10. The CDR3 loop spans 16 amino acids. As DNA, the CDR3 is TGTGCCAGCAGTTCTCTTTTACAGGGGATTTACAATGAGCAGTTCTTC. Protein: CASSSLLQGIYNEQFF.

This chain joins TRBV29-1 and TRBJ1-2, with D uncertain. Trimming left V 0 bases short and J 5 bases short, with 16 bases between. The CDR3 length is 15 residues. Germline assignment: CDR1 SQVTM and CDR2 ANQGSEA. This chain's CDR3 is CSVEDWGAGFYGYTF. The CDR3 DNA reads as TGCAGCGTTGAAGATTGGGGAGCGGGGTTTTATGGCTACACCTTC.

This clonotype occurred once. This may arise from a read error, as a much more abundant clone is one base away. The gene calls are TRBV13 and TRBJ2-1; perhaps TRBD1 as D (6 bases). CDR1 is PRHDT, CDR2 FYEKMQ, per germline (reference sequence). The CDR3 has 16 amino acids. Here the CDR3 DNA reads TGTGCCAGCAGCTTCCCGACAGGTTCACGAGAGAATGAGCAGCTCTTC. Its translation is CASSFPTGSRENEQLF.

The chain is built from TRBV11-1 and TRBJ2-3; 7 nucleotides match TRBD2. CDR1 is SGHAT, CDR2 FQDESV, per germline (reference sequence). The CDR3 is 15 amino acids. J gave up 2 bases and V 5 bases, and 7 bases lay outside the gene matches. The CDR3 here is CASSASSGITDTQYF. CDR3 DNA: TGTGCCAGCAGCGCGTCTAGCGGAATCACAGATACGCAGTATTTT.